This note documents a single T cell receptor (beta chain) sequence. Its target is unknown. Deletions cut 0 bases from V and 0 bases from J, with 9 bases between. The CDR3 is 17 amino acids. Germline V gene lookup returns CDR1 LGHDT and CDR2 YNNKEL (reference sequence). These data originate in a study of T cell responses to AZD1222 COVID-19 vaccine. Study-level information: Whether given at about 4 or about 12 weeks, second doses were pooled.

Study-level results: No repertoire was sampled before or during the peak T cell response, only after it. The sample set comprised mostly white British donors with more females, and clonal diversity was possibly underestimated. CD4 TCRs linked to vaccination spanned spike, dominating at 160-218 and 743-854.

Sequenced by immunoSEQ multiplex PCR; TCRdb stores in-frame clones only, minus some. The sample has 150,000 or so clones, roughly 87% seen once. J is TRBJ2-6 and V is TRBV3-1 (or the pseudogene TRBV3-2); D remains unclear. The input for sequencing was peripheral blood, taken on day 0 of AZD1222 vaccination. The receptor comes from an adult in good health. The CDR3 nucleotides read TGTGCCAGCAGCCAAGATCGTAGTTACTCTGGGGCCAACGTCCTGACTTTC. This sequence encodes CASSQDRSYSGANVLTF.